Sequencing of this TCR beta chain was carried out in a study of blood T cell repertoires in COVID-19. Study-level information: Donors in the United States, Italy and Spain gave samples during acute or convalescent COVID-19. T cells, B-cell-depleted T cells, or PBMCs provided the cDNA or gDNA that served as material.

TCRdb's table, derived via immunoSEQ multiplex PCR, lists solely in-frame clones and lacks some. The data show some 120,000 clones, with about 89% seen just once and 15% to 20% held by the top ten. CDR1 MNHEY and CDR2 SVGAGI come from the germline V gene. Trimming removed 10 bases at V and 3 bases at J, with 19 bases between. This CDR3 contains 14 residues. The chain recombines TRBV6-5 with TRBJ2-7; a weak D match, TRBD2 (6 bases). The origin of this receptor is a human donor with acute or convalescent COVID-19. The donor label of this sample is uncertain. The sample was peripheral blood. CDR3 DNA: TGTGCCACCGAACCCGGAAGCGGGCTCTACGAGCAGTACTTC. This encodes CATEPGSGLYEQYF.